This TCR beta chain comes out of a study of T cells in Graves' hyperthyroidism and ophthalmopathy. Study-level points and caveats: Using 13 V-J features, a model discriminated ophthalmopathy from stable hyperthyroidism.

The CDR3 loop spans 14 amino acids. V was pared by 5 bases and J by 5 bases, with 19 bases between. Per germline, CDR1 DFQATT and CDR2 SNEGSKA (reference sequence). In this sample, this clonotype turned up once. Its antigen is still unknown. Template material for amplifying TCR beta CDR3 regions consisted of RNA transcripts. First-round RT-PCR with HTBI primers amplified the TCR CDR3 region. TCRdb analysed the multiplex PCR reads with MiXCR anew, one entry per CDR3 protein. The sample holds 480,000 or so distinct CDR3 sequences; around 43% are singletons and the top ten take 35% to 50%. This receptor was obtained from an adult woman with Graves' disease, either hyperthyroidism or ophthalmopathy (not recorded which). V usage is TRBV20-1 and J usage is TRBJ2-7; weak D call: TRBD1 (6 bases). Source material: peripheral blood or thyroid tissue (not recorded which). The CDR3 region has the DNA TGCAGTGCTGCCCTTGGGCGCAGGGGAGACGAGCAGTACTTC. Its protein is CSAALGRRGDEQYF.